The present T cell receptor (beta chain) was sequenced within a study of T cells in Graves' hyperthyroidism and ophthalmopathy. PBMCs stemmed from less than 13 ml fresh peripheral blood. The source material, RNA transcripts, was used to amplify TCR beta CDR3 regions. HTBI primers drove first-round RT-PCR of the TCR CDR3. TCRdb reanalysed the multiplex PCR reads using MiXCR and keeps one entry per CDR3 protein. The sample has hundreds of thousands of distinct CDR3 sequences, over 11% seen once. Study-wide results and limits: Researchers found most expanded thyroid clonotypes above 0.001 in blood as well.

The CDR3 length is 17 residues. Trimming cost V 4 bases and J 6 bases; bases outside gene matches: 9. CDR1 is SGHTA and CDR2 is FQGNSA in the germline V gene. This clonotype has just a few counts. Its specificity is unknown. Material: blood. The clonotype comes from a woman aged 25 to 39 with Graves' hyperthyroidism. The chain links TRBV7-2 to TRBJ2-3; 14 nucleotides agree with TRBD2. CDR3 residues: CASSSTSGTSGSDTQYF. In DNA, the CDR3 is TGTGCCAGCAGCTCGACCTCCGGGACTAGCGGGAGTGATACGCAGTATTTT.